This T cell receptor (beta chain) stems from a study of identifying expanded T cells in peripheral blood (dated by TCRdb to about 2019). At the level of the whole study: Four technical replicates, made by sequencing separate aliquots from the same pool of genomic DNA, were compared pairwise.

At the junction V is shortened by 3 bases and J by 7 bases, with 16 bases in between. The CDR3 starts with the cysteine, ends with the phenylalanine, and has 15 residues. The read is trimmed to its CDR3 DNA, 45 bases read in frame from base 1. Based on the germline V gene, the CDR1 and CDR2 sequences are LGHNA and YNFKEQ. During the collection period, no immune events, such as infections, were documented for the healthy donors. Healthy-donor blood repertoires served as a training cohort to calibrate time-dependent variance in a beta-binomial model of T-cell clone differential abundance. The training cohort comprised about ten healthy donors, 3 female and 7 male. The donors were between roughly 25 and 70 years old, with an average age of around 42 years. Obtained from a commercial supplier, whole blood was collected from each healthy donor at three time points set approximately two weeks apart. For immunosequencing, genomic DNA was extracted from unsorted whole blood.

The investigation overall reported the following: Across all healthy donors, variance in clone template counts between approximately two-week samples was found to increase significantly with total template count. Between technical replicates the binomial model flagged about 1.2 differentially abundant clones, whereas over about two weeks the binomial model flagged about 15 and over four weeks 19 to 20. Across all healthy-donor time intervals, the beta-binomial model significantly cut both the number of clones called differentially abundant and the false-positive rate. The authors expected that over much longer intervals, such as months to years, biological variance in healthy repertoires might increase even further.

Details on this clone: There is no known antigen for this receptor. Nothing much larger sits one base from this clone, and base qualities are not available.

The immunoSEQ Assay, which uses bias-controlled multiplex PCR amplification of genomic DNA, was used to profile TCRbeta CDR3 regions. As for the authors' bioinformatics: To quantify the absolute abundance of each unique TCRbeta CDR3 region, the sequences were collapsed and filtered. Two models were used to test differential abundance: a binomial model (Fisher-equivalent) and a beta-binomial model that adds time-dependent variance fitted from healthy donors. Clones with fewer than 5 combined templates were removed, and a clone was called differentially abundant if the clone's Benjamini-Hochberg FDR was below 0.01. The form v = (b*log(k)+a)^2 was used to model beta-binomial variance as a function of total template count across the two samples. TCRdb provides this immuneACCESS table in a form limited to in-frame rearrangements. Some clones are lacking; in checked studies, under half of them reflect an unresolved V gene, and why the rest are absent is not known. From that table come the V and J calls and clone size; the DNA was used to work out D and trimming. The sample table records about 97,000 clones; 70% to 90% of these occur just once. In total, the top ten clones hold less than 15% of the sample.

The sequenced sample consisted of blood. The V and J segments used are TRBV4-2 and TRBJ2-1, with TRBD1 perhaps the D gene, on 6 matching bases. The receptor was derived from a person between 18 and 69 years old in good health. The CDR3 is CASSHLEQGSNEQFF. In nucleotides, the sequence is TGTGCCAGCAGCCACTTGGAACAGGGTTCAAATGAGCAGTTCTTC.